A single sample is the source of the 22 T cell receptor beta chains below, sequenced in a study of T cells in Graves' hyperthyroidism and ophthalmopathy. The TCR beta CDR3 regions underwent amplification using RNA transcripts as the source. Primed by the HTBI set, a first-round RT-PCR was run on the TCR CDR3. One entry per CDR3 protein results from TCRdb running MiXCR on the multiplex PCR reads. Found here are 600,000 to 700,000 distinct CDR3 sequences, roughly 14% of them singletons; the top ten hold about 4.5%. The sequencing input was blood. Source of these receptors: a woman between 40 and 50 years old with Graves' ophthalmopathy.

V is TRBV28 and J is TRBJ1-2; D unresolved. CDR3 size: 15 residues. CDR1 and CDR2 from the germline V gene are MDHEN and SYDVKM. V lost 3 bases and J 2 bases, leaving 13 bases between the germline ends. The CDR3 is CASSFRAGGNYGYTF. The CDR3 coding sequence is TGTGCCAGCAGTTTTAGGGCAGGCGGGAACTATGGCTACACCTTC.

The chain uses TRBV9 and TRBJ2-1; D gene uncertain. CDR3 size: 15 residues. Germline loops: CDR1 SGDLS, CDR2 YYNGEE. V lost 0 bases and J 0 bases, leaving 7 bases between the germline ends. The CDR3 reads CASSVVGISYNEQFF. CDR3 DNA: TGTGCCAGCAGCGTAGTCGGAATCTCCTACAATGAGCAGTTCTTC. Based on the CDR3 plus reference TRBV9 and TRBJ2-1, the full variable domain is DSGVTQTPKHLITATGQRVTLRCSPRSGDLSVYWYQQSLDQGLQFLIQYYNGEERAKGNILERFSAQQFPDLHSELNLSSLELGDSALYFCASSVVGISYNEQFFGPGTRLTVL.

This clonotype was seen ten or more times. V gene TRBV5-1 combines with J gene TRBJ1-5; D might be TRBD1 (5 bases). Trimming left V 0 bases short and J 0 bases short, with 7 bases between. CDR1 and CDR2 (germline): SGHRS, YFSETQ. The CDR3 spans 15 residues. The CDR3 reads CASSLVGDSNQPQHF. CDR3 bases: TGCGCCAGCAGCTTGGTAGGGGATAGCAATCAGCCCCAGCATTTT.

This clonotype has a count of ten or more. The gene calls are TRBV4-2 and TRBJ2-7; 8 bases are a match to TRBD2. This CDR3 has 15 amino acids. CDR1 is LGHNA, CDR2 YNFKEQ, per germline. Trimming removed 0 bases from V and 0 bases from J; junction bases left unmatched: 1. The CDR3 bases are TGTGCCAGCAGCCAAGAAGGGACTAGCTCCTACGAGCAGTACTTC. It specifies CASSQEGTSSYEQYF.

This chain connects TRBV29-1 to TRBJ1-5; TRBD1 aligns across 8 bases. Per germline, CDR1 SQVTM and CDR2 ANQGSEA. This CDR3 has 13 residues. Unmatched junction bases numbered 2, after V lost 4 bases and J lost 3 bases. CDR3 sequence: CSVAGGNNQPQHF. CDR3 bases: TGCAGCGTTGCAGGGGGCAACAATCAGCCCCAGCATTTT.

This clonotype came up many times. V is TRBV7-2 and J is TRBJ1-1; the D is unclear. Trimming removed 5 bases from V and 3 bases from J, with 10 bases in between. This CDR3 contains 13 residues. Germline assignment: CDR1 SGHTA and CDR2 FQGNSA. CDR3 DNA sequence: TGTGCCAGCAGCCTTACCCCATACACTGAAGCTTTCTTT. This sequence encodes CASSLTPYTEAFF.

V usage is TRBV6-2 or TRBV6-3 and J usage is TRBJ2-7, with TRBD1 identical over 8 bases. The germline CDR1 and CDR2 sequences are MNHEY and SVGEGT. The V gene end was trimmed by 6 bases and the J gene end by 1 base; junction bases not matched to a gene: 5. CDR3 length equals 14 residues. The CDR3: CASRARQGSYEQYF. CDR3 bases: TGTGCCAGCAGAGCCCGACAGGGGTCCTACGAGCAGTACTTC.

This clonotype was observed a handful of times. CDR3 protein: CASSYEVRWQIQPQHF. The CDR3 nucleotides read TGTGCCAGCAGTTACGAAGTCCGGTGGCAGATTCAGCCCCAGCATTTT. V and J are TRBV6-5 and TRBJ1-5, with D hard to call. Germline CDR1 reads MNHEY; CDR2 reads SVGAGI. This CDR3 has 16 residues. V gave up 2 bases and J gave up 6 bases, with 17 bases separating them.

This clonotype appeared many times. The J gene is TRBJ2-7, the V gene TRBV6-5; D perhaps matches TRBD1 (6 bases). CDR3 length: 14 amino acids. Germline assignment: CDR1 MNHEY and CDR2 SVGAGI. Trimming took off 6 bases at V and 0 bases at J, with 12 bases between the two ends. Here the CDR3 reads CASSVQGSSYEQYF. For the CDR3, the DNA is TGTGCCAGCAGCGTACAGGGTAGCTCCTACGAGCAGTACTTC.

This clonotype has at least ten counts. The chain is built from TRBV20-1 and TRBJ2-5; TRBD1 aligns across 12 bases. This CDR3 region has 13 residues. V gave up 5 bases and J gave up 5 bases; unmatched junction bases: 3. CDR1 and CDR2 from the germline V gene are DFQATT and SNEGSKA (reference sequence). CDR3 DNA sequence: TGCAGTGCTGGGGACAGGGGGCTGGAGACCCAGTACTTC. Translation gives CSAGDRGLETQYF.

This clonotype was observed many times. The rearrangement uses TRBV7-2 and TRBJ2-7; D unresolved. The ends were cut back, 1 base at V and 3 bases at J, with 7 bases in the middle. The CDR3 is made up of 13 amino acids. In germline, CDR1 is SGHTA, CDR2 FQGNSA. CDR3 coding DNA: TGTGCCAGCAGCTTAGTTCCAGTCTACGAGCAGTACTTC. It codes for CASSLVPVYEQYF.

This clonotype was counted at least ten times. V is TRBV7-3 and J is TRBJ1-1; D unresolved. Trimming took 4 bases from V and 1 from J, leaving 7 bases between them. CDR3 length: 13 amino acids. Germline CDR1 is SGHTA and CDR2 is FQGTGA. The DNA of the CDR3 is TGTGCCAGCAGCTATACAGAGAACACTGAAGCTTTCTTT. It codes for CASSYTENTEAFF.

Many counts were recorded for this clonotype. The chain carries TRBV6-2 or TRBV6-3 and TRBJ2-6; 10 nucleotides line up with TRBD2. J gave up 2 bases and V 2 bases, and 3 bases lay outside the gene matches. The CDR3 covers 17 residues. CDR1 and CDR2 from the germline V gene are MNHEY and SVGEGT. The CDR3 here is CASSYAAGGPGANVLTF. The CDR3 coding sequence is TGTGCCAGCAGTTACGCAGCGGGAGGGCCTGGGGCCAACGTCCTGACTTTC.

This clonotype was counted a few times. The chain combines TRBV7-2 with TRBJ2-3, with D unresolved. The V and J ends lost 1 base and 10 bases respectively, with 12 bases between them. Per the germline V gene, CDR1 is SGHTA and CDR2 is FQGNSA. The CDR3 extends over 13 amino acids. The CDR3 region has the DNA TGTGCCAGCAGCTTAGAGCCGGCCTTGGCGCAGTATTTT. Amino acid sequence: CASSLEPALAQYF.

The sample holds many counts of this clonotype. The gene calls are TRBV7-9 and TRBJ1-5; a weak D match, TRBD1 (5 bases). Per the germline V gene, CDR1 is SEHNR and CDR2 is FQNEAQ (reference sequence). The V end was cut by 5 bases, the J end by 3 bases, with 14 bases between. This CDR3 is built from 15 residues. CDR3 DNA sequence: TGTGCCAGCAGCCACGCTGGGACGGACAATCAGCCCCAGCATTTT. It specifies CASSHAGTDNQPQHF.

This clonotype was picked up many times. CDR3 sequence reads: CASSEALAGGRYEQYF. The CDR3 nucleotides read TGTGCCAGCAGTGAAGCCCTAGCGGGAGGGCGATACGAGCAGTACTTC. The V and J genes are TRBV6-1 and TRBJ2-7; 12 positions agree with TRBD2. The CDR3 has 16 residues. Germline-derived CDR1 and CDR2 are MNHNS and SASEGT. Trimming took 0 bases from V and 4 from J; bases not matched to a gene: 4.

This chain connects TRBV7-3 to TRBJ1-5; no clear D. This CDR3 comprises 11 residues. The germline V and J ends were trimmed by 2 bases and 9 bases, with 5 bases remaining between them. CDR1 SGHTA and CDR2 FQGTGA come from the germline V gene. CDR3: CASSLFLPQHF. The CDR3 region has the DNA TGTGCCAGCAGCTTATTTCTGCCCCAGCATTTT.

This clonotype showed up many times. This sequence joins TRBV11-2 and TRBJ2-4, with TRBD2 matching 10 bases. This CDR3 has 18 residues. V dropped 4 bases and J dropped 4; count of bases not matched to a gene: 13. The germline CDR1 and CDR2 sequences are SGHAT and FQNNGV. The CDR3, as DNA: TGTGCCAGCAGCTCCGACCCCCTACTAGCGGGGCCTAAAAACATTCAGTACTTC. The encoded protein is CASSSDPLLAGPKNIQYF.

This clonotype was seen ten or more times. The DNA of the CDR3 is TGCAGCGTTGAGAAGGATATACGGGAGACCCAGTACTTC. It is translated as CSVEKDIRETQYF. The chain is built from TRBV29-1 and TRBJ2-5; no firm D call. V was cut by 3 bases and J by 5 bases, with 13 bases left in between. The CDR3 runs to 13 residues. Germline assignment: CDR1 SQVTM and CDR2 ANQGSEA.

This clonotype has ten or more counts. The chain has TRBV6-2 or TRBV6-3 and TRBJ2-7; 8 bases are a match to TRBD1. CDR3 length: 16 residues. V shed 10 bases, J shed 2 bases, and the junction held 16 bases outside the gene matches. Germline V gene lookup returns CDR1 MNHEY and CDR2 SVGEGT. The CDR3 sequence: CATRSLGQGLAYEQYF. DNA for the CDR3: TGTGCCACCAGAAGCCTTGGACAGGGACTCGCCTACGAGCAGTACTTC.

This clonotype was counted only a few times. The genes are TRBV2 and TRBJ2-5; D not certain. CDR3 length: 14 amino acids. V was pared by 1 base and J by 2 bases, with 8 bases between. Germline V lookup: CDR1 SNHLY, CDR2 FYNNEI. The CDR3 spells CASSEVSTQETQYF. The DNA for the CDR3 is TGTGCCAGCAGTGAAGTAAGCACACAAGAGACCCAGTACTTC.

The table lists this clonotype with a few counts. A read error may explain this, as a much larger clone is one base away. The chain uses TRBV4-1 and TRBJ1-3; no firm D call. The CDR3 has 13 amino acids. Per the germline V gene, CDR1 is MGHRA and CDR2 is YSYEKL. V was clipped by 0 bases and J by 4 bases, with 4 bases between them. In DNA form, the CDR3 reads TGCGCCAGCAGCCAAGAATCCGGAAACACCATATATTTT. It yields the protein CASSQESGNTIYF.